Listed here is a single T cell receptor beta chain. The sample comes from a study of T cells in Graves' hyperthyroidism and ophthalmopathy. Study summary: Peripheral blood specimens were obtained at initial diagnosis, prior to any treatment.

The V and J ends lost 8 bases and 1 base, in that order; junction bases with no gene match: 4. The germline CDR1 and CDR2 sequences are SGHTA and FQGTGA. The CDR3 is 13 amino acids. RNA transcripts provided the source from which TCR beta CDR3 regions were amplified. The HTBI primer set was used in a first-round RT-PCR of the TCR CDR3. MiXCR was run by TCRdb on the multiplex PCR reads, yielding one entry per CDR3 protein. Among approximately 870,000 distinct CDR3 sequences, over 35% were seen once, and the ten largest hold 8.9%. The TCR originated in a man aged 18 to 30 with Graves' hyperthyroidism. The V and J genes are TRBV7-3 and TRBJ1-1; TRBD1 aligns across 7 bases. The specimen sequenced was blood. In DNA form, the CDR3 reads TGTGCCAGCGACCGGACAGGGAACACTGAAGCTTTCTTT. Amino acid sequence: CASDRTGNTEAFF.